These 25 T cell receptor beta chains originate from one sample sequenced in a study of response to subunit inactivated influenza vaccine. TCRdb processed the RT-PCR reads anew with MiXCR; each CDR3 protein has one entry. The profile shows approximately 200,000 distinct CDR3 sequences, over 13% of them singletons. The specimen comprised CD8+ T cells sorted from PBMCs, sampled roughly 5 days after vaccination. These receptor sequences come from a man aged 50-59 years who received an inactivated influenza vaccine.

The chain carries TRBV29-1 and TRBJ2-7; 10 bases fit TRBD2. Looked up from germline, CDR1 is SQVTM and CDR2 is ANQGSEA. Germline trimming cut 7 bases from V and 3 bases from J; bases unmatched to any gene: 6. This CDR3 spans 13 amino acids. DNA for the CDR3: TGCAGCGCGCTAGCGGGAGTTCGCTACGAGCAGTACTTC. The encoded protein is CSALAGVRYEQYF.

This chain joins TRBV4-3 and TRBJ2-3; tentatively, D is TRBD1 or TRBD2 (5 bases each). The V and J ends lost 1 base and 2 bases respectively, with 10 bases between them. CDR3 size: 15 residues. Germline assignment: CDR1 LGHNA and CDR2 YSLEER. CDR3 in amino acids: CASSQGGRITDTQYF. The CDR3 DNA reads as TGCGCCAGCAGCCAAGGGGGACGGATCACAGATACGCAGTATTTT.

The chain links TRBV6-5 to TRBJ1-1, with 7 bases aligning to TRBD1. Germline CDR1 MNHEY, CDR2 SVGAGI. The CDR3 runs 14 residues. The J segment lost 3 bases and the V segment lost 2 bases, leaving 3 bases of the junction unmatched. The CDR3 loop reads CASSYDRADTEAFF. CDR3 bases: TGTGCCAGCAGTTACGACAGGGCGGACACTGAAGCTTTCTTT.

V and J are TRBV6-6 and TRBJ2-3; no clear D gene. CDR1 and CDR2 from the germline V gene are MNHNY and SVGAGI (reference sequence). V lost 1 base, J lost 2 bases, and 19 bases lay in between. The CDR3 is 18 amino acids. CDR3 bases: TGTGCCAGCAGTTACTACGTATCCGCGGTCGTATTCACAGATACGCAGTATTTT. Residues: CASSYYVSAVVFTDTQYF.

The V and J genes are TRBV27 and TRBJ2-7, with D perhaps matching TRBD2 (6 bases). V was trimmed by 4 bases and J by 0 bases, leaving 10 bases between them. The germline gives CDR1 MNHEY, CDR2 SMNVEV (reference sequence). The length of the CDR3 is 14 residues. The CDR3 region is CASSSDYFSYEQYF. The CDR3 DNA reads as TGTGCCAGCAGTTCGGACTACTTCTCCTACGAGCAGTACTTC.

V is TRBV25-1 and J is TRBJ2-5; 7 nucleotides match TRBD1. Germline lookup yields CDR1 MGHDK and CDR2 SYGVNS. This CDR3 has 16 residues. V lost 1 base to trimming and J lost 4 bases; unmatched junction nucleotides: 9. In DNA form, the CDR3 reads TGTGCCAGCAGTGAATTTATAGGGGGCGCATCAGAGACCCAGTACTTC. It translates to CASSEFIGGASETQYF.

This clonotype was detected only a few times. The V gene is TRBV3-1, the J gene TRBJ2-3; D uncertain. CDR3 length: 13 residues. Looked up from germline, CDR1 is LGHDT and CDR2 is YNNKEL (reference sequence). The ends were cut back, 4 bases at V and 2 bases at J, with 7 bases in the middle. In nucleotides, the CDR3 is TGTGCCAGCAGCCCCGAAGACACAGATACGCAGTATTTT. Translation gives CASSPEDTDTQYF.

The chain carries TRBV7-8 and TRBJ1-2; D is ambiguous. Per the germline V gene, CDR1 is SGHVS and CDR2 is FQNEAQ. This CDR3 is built from 14 residues. The V end lost 1 base, the J end lost 2 bases, and 8 bases lay between the germline ends. The DNA for the CDR3 is TGTGCCAGCAGCTTAGGCCCGGCGAACTATGGCTACACCTTC. Residues: CASSLGPANYGYTF.

This clonotype occurred many times. The chain uses TRBV29-1 and TRBJ2-1; TRBD1 might be the D (6 bases). From germline, CDR1 is SQVTM and CDR2 ANQGSEA. The CDR3 is 14 amino acids. Trimming shortened V by 1 base and J by 8 bases, and 15 bases separated the two germline ends. DNA for the CDR3: TGCAGCGTTGAAGGGCTAGAGGGGGTCTATGAGCAGTTCTTC. This sequence encodes CSVEGLEGVYEQFF.

In its sample, this clonotype was seen a few times. The chain recombines TRBV4-1 with TRBJ2-7; perhaps TRBD1 as D (5 bases). Germline lookup yields CDR1 MGHRA and CDR2 YSYEKL. V lost 4 bases and J 3 bases, leaving 13 bases between the germline ends. The CDR3 has 14 residues. The CDR3 is CASSPRVGNYEQYF. CDR3 nucleotide sequence: TGCGCCAGCAGCCCCAGGGTAGGGAACTACGAGCAGTACTTC.

The CDR3 DNA is TGCAGTGCGCAGGGGGGGTTGAACTACGAGCAGTACTTC. This gives the protein CSAQGGLNYEQYF. The rearrangement uses TRBV20-1 and TRBJ2-7, with D perhaps being TRBD1 or TRBD2 (7 bases each). Trimming removed 6 bases from V and 3 bases from J, with 15 bases in between. In germline, CDR1 is DFQATT, CDR2 SNEGSKA (reference sequence). The CDR3 is 13 residues long.

The V gene is TRBV20-1, the J gene TRBJ1-2, with 7 nucleotides matching TRBD1. CDR1 is DFQATT, CDR2 SNEGSKA, per germline (reference sequence). V was clipped by 1 base and J by 0 bases; unmatched bases: 14. There are 18 residues in the CDR3. The DNA of the CDR3 is TGCAGTGCTAGAGTGCCGGAGGACAGGTCTTACACTAACTATGGCTACACCTTC. It encodes CSARVPEDRSYTNYGYTF.

This clonotype was found a few times. V and J are TRBV5-1 and TRBJ1-2, with D hard to call. V gave up 0 bases and J gave up 0 bases, with 12 bases separating them. Germline V gives CDR1 SGHRS, CDR2 YFSETQ. The CDR3 has 16 residues. This CDR3 reads CASSLDIAPANYGYTF. The CDR3 DNA follows: TGCGCCAGCAGCTTGGACATTGCCCCAGCTAACTATGGCTACACCTTC. The full variable domain, rest sourced from reference TRBV5-1 and TRBJ1-2, is KAGVTQTPRYLIKTRGQQVTLSCSPISGHRSVSWYQQTPGQGLQFLFEYFSETQRNKGNFPGRFSGRQFSNSRSEMNVSTLELGDSALYLCASSLDIAPANYGYTFGSGTRLTVV.

This clonotype was counted between two and nine times. In DNA form, the CDR3 reads TGCAGCGTTGAATCTACCGGGGGAGATACGCAGTATTTT. It is translated as CSVESTGGDTQYF. V is TRBV29-1 and J is TRBJ2-3; weak D call: TRBD2 (6 bases). V shed 2 bases and J shed 5 bases, with 11 bases lying between them. Germline-derived CDR1 and CDR2 are SQVTM and ANQGSEA. The CDR3 runs to 13 residues.

To note about this clonotype: The conserved closing phenylalanine or tryptophan is absent in this CDR3, likely reflecting a read error. V is TRBV9 and J is TRBJ2-1; the D gene is possibly TRBD2 (6 bases). Trimming shortened V by 3 bases and J by 4 bases, and 17 bases separated the two germline ends. CDR3 length equals 16 residues. CDR1 SGDLS and CDR2 YYNGEE come from the germline V gene. CDR3 sequence reads: CASSATAEGFYNEQFS. The CDR3 DNA is TGTGCCAGCAGCGCAACGGCGGAGGGGTTTTACAATGAGCAGTTCTCC.

This sequence joins TRBV5-6 and TRBJ2-7; a weak D match, TRBD1 (5 bases). Germline assignment: CDR1 SGHDT and CDR2 YYEEEE. Trimming removed 0 bases from V and 6 bases from J, with 13 bases in between. The CDR3 sequence is 14 residues long. In nucleotides, the CDR3 is TGTGCCAGCAGCTTGGCCCGCAGGGTCGGCGAGCAGTACTTC. Residues: CASSLARRVGEQYF.

V usage is TRBV12-3 or TRBV12-4 and J usage is TRBJ1-5; no firm D call. The CDR3 length is 15 residues. V was cut by 6 bases and J by 2 bases, with 14 bases left in between. The CDR3 DNA reads as TGTGCCAGCAGCTACGGCCCTGGGGGCAATCAGCCCCAGCATTTT. Protein sequence: CASSYGPGGNQPQHF.

This clonotype was counted a few times. This chain uses TRBV27 with TRBJ2-1; 8 nucleotides line up with TRBD2. Trimming at V came to 8 bases and at J to 8 bases, leaving 17 bases not matched to a gene. Germline CDR1 and CDR2: MNHEY and SMNVEV (reference sequence). CDR3 length: 16 amino acids. CDR3 region: CASCPGVAGSFHEQFF. The CDR3 coding sequence is TGTGCCAGCTGCCCGGGAGTAGCGGGATCCTTCCATGAGCAGTTCTTC.

This clonotype has just a few counts. The chain combines TRBV27 with TRBJ2-7; the D gene is possibly TRBD2 (5 bases). The CDR3 runs 16 residues. Per germline, CDR1 MNHEY and CDR2 SMNVEV (reference sequence). V dropped 7 bases and J dropped 2 bases, with 21 bases sitting between them. The CDR3 protein is CASTWHGGETTYEQYF. The CDR3 nucleotides are TGTGCCAGCACCTGGCACGGTGGGGAGACGACCTACGAGCAGTACTTC.

This clonotype was found a few times. CDR3 residues: CASSLNLASGRNTGELFF. Written as DNA, the CDR3 is TGCGCCAGCAGCCTAAATCTAGCTAGCGGGAGGAACACCGGGGAGCTGTTTTTT. The chain combines TRBV4-3 with TRBJ2-2; 10 bases align to TRBD2. The CDR3 consists of 18 residues. From germline, CDR1 is LGHNA and CDR2 YSLEER. Trimming at V came to 4 bases and at J to 1 base, leaving 9 bases not matched to a gene.

V usage is TRBV19 and J usage is TRBJ2-2; no reliable D call. Looked up from germline, CDR1 is LNHDA and CDR2 is SQIVND (reference sequence). The CDR3 is made up of 14 amino acids. The V gene lost 0 bases and the J gene lost 3 bases, with 5 bases spanning the gap. The CDR3 nucleotides are TGTGCCAGTAGTATAGATTCCTACACCGGGGAGCTGTTTTTT. The encoded protein is CASSIDSYTGELFF. The complete variable domain, with remaining parts taken from reference TRBV19 and TRBJ2-2, reads DGGITQSPKYLFRKEGQNVTLSCEQNLNHDAMYWYRQDPGQGLRLIYYSQIVNDFQKGDIAEGYSVSREKKESFPLTVTSAQKNPTAFYLCASSIDSYTGELFFGEGSRLTVL.

Ten or more counts support this clonotype. The V call is TRBV20-1, the J call TRBJ2-1, with 8 nucleotides matching TRBD2. Germline V gene sequence: CDR1 DFQATT, CDR2 SNEGSKA (reference sequence). This CDR3 has 16 amino acids. The V gene end was trimmed by 4 bases and the J gene end by 5 bases; junction bases not matched to a gene: 13. This CDR3 is CSATQPSGPRNNEQFF. In DNA form, the CDR3 reads TGCAGTGCTACCCAGCCTAGCGGGCCCCGCAACAATGAGCAGTTCTTC.

V usage is TRBV20-1 and J usage is TRBJ2-7; D unresolved. Trimming took off 0 bases at V and 3 bases at J, with 12 bases between the two ends. Germline V gives CDR1 DFQATT, CDR2 SNEGSKA (reference sequence). CDR3 size: 14 residues. The CDR3 region has the DNA TGCAGTGCTAGAGATCACGGAGTAAGCTACGAGCAGTACTTC. It is translated as CSARDHGVSYEQYF.

This clonotype was counted between two and nine times. V and J are TRBV29-1 and TRBJ1-3; D is undetermined. The germline V gene encodes CDR1 SQVTM and CDR2 ANQGSEA. The V and J ends lost 1 base and 2 bases respectively, with 3 bases between them. CDR3 size: 12 residues. This chain's CDR3 is CSVEGTGNTIYF. The CDR3 bases are TGCAGCGTTGAAGGCACTGGAAACACCATATATTTT.

This clonotype was observed many times. The chain recombines TRBV5-1 with TRBJ2-3; 9 bases match TRBD1. There are 17 residues in the CDR3. Germline assignment: CDR1 SGHRS and CDR2 YFSETQ. Trimming took 2 bases from V and 4 from J; bases not matched to a gene: 11. The CDR3 spells CASSFPRDRVESDTQYF. The CDR3 DNA reads as TGCGCCAGCAGCTTCCCAAGGGACAGGGTGGAATCAGATACGCAGTATTTT.